This note documents a single T cell receptor beta chain sequence. This sample was included in a study of cytomegalovirus exposure and HLA in healthy donors. Study background: Sequencing of 150 million to 200 million T cells in an earlier analysis found roughly 120 million unique TCR beta sequences.

Researchers ran the PCR with 60 Vbeta and 13 Jbeta primers. Profiled with immunoSEQ multiplex PCR; TCRdb holds only in-frame clones, not every one. The profile covers under 250,000 clones, with 78% appearing a single time and 0.45% to 0.5% taken by the ten largest. Germline V CDR1 and CDR2: LGHNA, YNFKEQ. The CDR3 contains 15 residues. With 3 bases clipped from V and 2 bases from J, the junction kept 3 bases outside the gene matches. The TCR was taken from a boy aged 5-17 years in good health and CMV-seronegative. The genes are TRBV4-2 and TRBJ2-5, with 10 bases identical to TRBD2. The sequenced sample consisted of PBMCs. The CDR3 is CASSQWTSGQETQYF. Written as DNA, the CDR3 is TGTGCCAGCAGCCAGTGGACTAGCGGACAAGAGACCCAGTACTTC.